This TCR beta chain was documented in a study of blood T cell repertoires in COVID-19. Study at large: In each case, the material was cDNA or gDNA derived from T cells, B-cell-depleted T cells, or PBMCs.

Some clones are missing from TCRdb's copy, which holds only in-frame ones; the method was immunoSEQ multiplex PCR. There are hundreds of thousands of clones in the sample; 80% to 90% occur only once, and 3% to 4% lies in the top ten. Germline assignment: CDR1 MDHEN and CDR2 SYDVKM. CDR3 length: 15 amino acids. V was pared by 7 bases and J by 2 bases, with 18 bases between. Assignments of participants to cohorts depended upon their own reported clinical history. This sequence joins TRBV28 and TRBJ2-7; the D gene is possibly TRBD2 (5 bases). The sequencing input was PBMCs or T cells enriched from blood (not recorded which). The clonotype comes from a woman aged 40 to 50 with acute COVID-19. This CDR3 is CASTYSGESAYEQYF. CDR3 in DNA: TGTGCCAGCACTTATTCCGGGGAGTCGGCCTACGAGCAGTACTTC.